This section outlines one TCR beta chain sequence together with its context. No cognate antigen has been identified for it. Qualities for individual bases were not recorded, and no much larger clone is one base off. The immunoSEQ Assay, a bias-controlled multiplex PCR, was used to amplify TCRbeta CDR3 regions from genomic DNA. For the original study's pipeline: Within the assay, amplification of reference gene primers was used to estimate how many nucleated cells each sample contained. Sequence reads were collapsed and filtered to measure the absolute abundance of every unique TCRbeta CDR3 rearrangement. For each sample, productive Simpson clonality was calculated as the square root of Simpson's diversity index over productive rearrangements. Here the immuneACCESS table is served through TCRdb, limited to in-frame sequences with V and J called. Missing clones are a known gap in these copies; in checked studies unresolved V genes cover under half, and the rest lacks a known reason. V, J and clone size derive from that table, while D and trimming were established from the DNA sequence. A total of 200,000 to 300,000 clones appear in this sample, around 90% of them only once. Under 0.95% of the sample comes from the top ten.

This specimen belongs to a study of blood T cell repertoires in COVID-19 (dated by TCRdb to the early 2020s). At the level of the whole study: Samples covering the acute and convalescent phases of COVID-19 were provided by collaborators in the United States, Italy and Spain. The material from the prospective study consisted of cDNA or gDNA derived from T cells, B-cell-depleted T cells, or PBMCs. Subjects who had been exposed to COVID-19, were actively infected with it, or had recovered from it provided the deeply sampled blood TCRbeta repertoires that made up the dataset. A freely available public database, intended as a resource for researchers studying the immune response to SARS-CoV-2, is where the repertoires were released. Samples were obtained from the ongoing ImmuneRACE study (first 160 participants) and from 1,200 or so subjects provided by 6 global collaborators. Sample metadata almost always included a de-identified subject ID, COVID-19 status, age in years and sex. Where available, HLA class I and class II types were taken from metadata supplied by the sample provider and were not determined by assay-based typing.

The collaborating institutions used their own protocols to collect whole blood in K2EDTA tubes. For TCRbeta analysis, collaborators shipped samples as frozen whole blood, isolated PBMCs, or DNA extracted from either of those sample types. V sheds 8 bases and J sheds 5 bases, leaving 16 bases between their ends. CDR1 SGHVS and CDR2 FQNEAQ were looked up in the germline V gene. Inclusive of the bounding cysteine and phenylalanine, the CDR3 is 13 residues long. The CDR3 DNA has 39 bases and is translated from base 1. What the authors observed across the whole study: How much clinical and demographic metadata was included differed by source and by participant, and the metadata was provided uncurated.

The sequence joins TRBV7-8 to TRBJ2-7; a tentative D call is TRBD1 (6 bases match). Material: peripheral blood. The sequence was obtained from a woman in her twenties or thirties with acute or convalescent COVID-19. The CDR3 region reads CASSTGFRDEQYF. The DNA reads TGTGCCAGCTCGACAGGCTTCAGGGACGAGCAGTACTTC.